This TCR beta chain was sequenced during a study of T cell repertoires in cytomegalovirus infection. Study in general: CMV infection together with matching HLA type was indicated by public TCR beta signatures.

This clonotype was seen many times. Its matching antigen is unknown. TCRdb ran MiXCR on the reads and lists one entry per CDR3 protein. Here the sample spans around 630,000 distinct CDR3 sequences, 20% to 25% being singletons. Study observations and caveats: Ex vivo, HLA-C-restricted CMV-specific TCR beta clonotypes prevailed over the rest of the response. Pooled public TCR beta family frequency picked out CMV carriers with the relevant HLA.

This CDR3 is 12 amino acids long. CDR1 SEHNR and CDR2 FQNEAQ come from the germline V gene (reference sequence). Trimming shortened V by 2 bases and J by 6 bases, and 5 bases separated the two germline ends. Sequenced material: CD8+ T cells from PBMCs. The gene calls are TRBV7-9 and TRBJ2-1; D is unclear. The sequence was obtained from a human donor in good health (CMV status not recorded). Some clones in this sample may be carry-over from other donors' samples. The DNA for the CDR3 is TGTGCCAGCAGCTTATTATCCAATGAGCAGTTCTTC. The encoded protein is CASSLLSNEQFF.